This T cell receptor (beta chain) was sequenced during a study of blood T cell repertoires in COVID-19. For the study at large: There were acute and convalescent COVID-19 samples, and they came from the United States, Italy and Spain. PBMCs, B-cell-depleted T cells, or T cells were the source of the cDNA or gDNA that made up the material.

Trimming removed 4 bases from V and 3 bases from J, with 14 bases in between. Germline CDR1 and CDR2: KGHDR and SFDVKD. The CDR3 totals 15 residues. Per the authors' pipeline: Estimated nucleated cell counts came from reference gene primer amplification. TCRdb keeps only in-frame clones here, not all; method: immunoSEQ multiplex PCR. V, J and clone size are taken as reported in that table, and D and trimming were inferred from the DNA itself. The table records roughly 100,000 clones, approximately 89% of them present only once. The gene calls are TRBV24-1 and TRBJ1-2; tentative D call: TRBD1 (6 bases). The sequenced material came from peripheral blood. The receptor was isolated from a human donor in a cohort sampled during active COVID-19. Written as DNA, the CDR3 is TGTGCCACCAGTGACCGGACAGAGAGGGACTATGGCTACACCTTC. Its translation is CATSDRTERDYGYTF.